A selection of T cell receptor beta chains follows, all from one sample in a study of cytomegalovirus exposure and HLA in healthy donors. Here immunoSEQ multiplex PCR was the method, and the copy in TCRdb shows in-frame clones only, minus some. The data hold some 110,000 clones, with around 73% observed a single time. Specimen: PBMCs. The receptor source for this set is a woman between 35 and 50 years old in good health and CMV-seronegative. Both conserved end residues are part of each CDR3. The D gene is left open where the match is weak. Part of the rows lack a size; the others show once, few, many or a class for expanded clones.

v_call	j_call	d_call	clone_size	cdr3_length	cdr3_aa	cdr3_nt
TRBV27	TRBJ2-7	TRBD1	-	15	CASSFLGQGVNEQYF	TGTGCCAGCAGTTTTCTAGGCCAGGGGGTCAACGAGCAGTACTTC
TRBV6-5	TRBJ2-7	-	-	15	CASSYSSPVSYEQYF	TGTGCCAGCAGTTACTCGTCACCAGTCTCCTACGAGCAGTACTTC
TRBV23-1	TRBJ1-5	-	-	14	CASSLREEDQPQHF	TGCGCCAGCAGTCTCCGGGAGGAAGATCAGCCCCAGCATTTT
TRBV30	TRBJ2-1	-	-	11	CASHRVGEQFF	TGTGCCTCACACCGGGTCGGTGAGCAGTTCTTC
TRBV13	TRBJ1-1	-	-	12	CASRRGVAEAFF	TGTGCCAGCAGAAGGGGTGTGGCTGAAGCTTTCTTT
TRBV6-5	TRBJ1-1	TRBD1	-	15	CASSPRQGLNTEAFF	TGTGCCAGCAGCCCTCGACAGGGGCTGAACACTGAAGCTTTCTTT
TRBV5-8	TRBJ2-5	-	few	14	CASSRYGETGTQYF	TGTGCCAGCAGTCGTTACGGAGAAACAGGGACCCAGTACTTC
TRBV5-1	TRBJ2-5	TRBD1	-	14	CASSYRTGRETQYF	TGCGCCAGCAGCTATCGGACAGGGAGAGAGACCCAGTACTTC
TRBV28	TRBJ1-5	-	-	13	CASRGYRNQPQHF	TGTGCCAGCAGGGGATACAGGAATCAGCCCCAGCATTTT
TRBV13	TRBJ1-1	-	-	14	CASSPPSGGTEAFF	TGTGCCAGCAGCCCTCCATCCGGTGGTACTGAAGCTTTCTTT
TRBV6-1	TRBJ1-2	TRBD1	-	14	CASSFDRANYGYTF	TGTGCCAGCAGTTTTGACAGGGCAAACTATGGCTACACCTTC
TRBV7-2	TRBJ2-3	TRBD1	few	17	CASSLDFGTGVADTQYF	TGTGCCAGCAGCTTAGATTTTGGGACAGGGGTTGCAGATACGCAGTATTTT
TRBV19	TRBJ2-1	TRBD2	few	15	CASSTRLAEYNEQFF	TGTGCCAGTAGTACCCGACTAGCGGAATACAATGAGCAGTTCTTC
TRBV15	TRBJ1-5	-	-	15	CATSRDLSSNQPQHF	TGTGCCACCAGCAGAGATCTCTCTAGCAATCAGCCCCAGCATTTT
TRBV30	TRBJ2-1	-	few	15	CAWGSTSLGGNEQFF	TGTGCCTGGGGGTCAACAAGCCTGGGGGGCAATGAGCAGTTCTTC
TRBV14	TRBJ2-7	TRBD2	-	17	CARRASLSGGQDYEQYF	TGTGCCAGGAGGGCCTCGCTATCGGGGGGGCAGGACTACGAGCAGTACTTC
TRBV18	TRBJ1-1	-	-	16	CASSPAGRAGGTEAFF	TGTGCCAGCTCACCAGCCGGACGGGCTGGGGGGACTGAAGCTTTCTTT
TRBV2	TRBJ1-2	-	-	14	CASSVDGRAYGYTF	TGTGCCAGCAGTGTAGATGGCAGGGCCTATGGCTACACCTTC
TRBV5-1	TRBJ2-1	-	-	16	CASSLGRSRMYNEQFF	TGCGCCAGCAGCTTGGGGAGGTCTAGGATGTACAATGAGCAGTTCTTC
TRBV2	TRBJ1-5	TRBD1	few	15	CASSADRGRNQPQHF	TGTGCCAGCAGTGCCGACAGGGGGAGGAATCAGCCCCAGCATTTT
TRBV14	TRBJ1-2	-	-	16	CASSQRAGDFDYGYTF	TGTGCCAGCAGCCAAAGGGCAGGGGATTTCGACTATGGCTACACCTTC
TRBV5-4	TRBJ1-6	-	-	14	CASSLASPGSPLHF	TGTGCCAGCAGCTTGGCGAGTCCAGGCTCACCCCTCCACTTT
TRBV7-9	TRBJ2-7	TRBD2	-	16	CASSWTSGRGAYEQYF	TGTGCCAGCAGCTGGACTAGCGGGAGGGGGGCCTACGAGCAGTACTTC
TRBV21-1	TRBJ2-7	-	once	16	CASNQIRGGSSYEQYF	TGTGCCAGCAACCAGATCCGCGGGGGTAGCTCCTACGAGCAGTACTTC